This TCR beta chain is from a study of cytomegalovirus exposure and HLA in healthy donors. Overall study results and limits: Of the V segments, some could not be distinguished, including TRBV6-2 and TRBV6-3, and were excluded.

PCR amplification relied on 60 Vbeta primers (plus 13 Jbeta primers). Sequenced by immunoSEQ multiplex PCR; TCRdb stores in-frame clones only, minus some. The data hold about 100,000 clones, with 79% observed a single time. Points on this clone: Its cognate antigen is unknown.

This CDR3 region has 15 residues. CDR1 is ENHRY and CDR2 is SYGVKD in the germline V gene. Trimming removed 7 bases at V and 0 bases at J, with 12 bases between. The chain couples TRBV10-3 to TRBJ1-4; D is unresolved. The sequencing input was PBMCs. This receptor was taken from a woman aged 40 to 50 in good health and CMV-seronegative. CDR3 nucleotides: TGTGCCATCAAAGCAGGCCCGACAACTAATGAAAAACTGTTTTTT. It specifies CAIKAGPTTNEKLFF.